This is a list of T cell receptor beta chains from one sample in a study of blood T cell repertoires in COVID-19. TCRdb's copy holds only in-frame clones and misses some; the assay was immunoSEQ multiplex PCR. The data show 70,000 to 95,000 clones, roughly 88% seen once. The sample was peripheral blood. Receptors originate from a woman aged 80 or older with acute or convalescent COVID-19. Both conserved end residues are part of each CDR3.

TRBV2	TRBJ2-1	CASSTSGSIDEQFF
TRBV5-1	TRBJ2-7	CASSSIAGAYEQYF
TRBV2	TRBJ1-1	CAIQAGRNTEAFF
TRBV19	TRBJ1-5	CASRSVGQGDNQPQHF
TRBV9	TRBJ2-1	CASSVGQGANNEQFF
TRBV5-1	TRBJ2-7	CASSLEAETIYEQYF
TRBV2	TRBJ2-5	CASGLAGVGTQYF
TRBV5-1	TRBJ1-4	CASSPAAANEKLFF
TRBV12-5	TRBJ2-6	CASGLVNGAGANVLTF
TRBV6-5	TRBJ2-1	CASRPGGRMDEQFF
TRBV6-4	TRBJ1-2	CASSAVAGGGYTF
TRBV18	TRBJ1-1	CASSEGANTEAFF
TRBV18	TRBJ2-7	CASSPPLTAGNGEQYF
TRBV30	TRBJ2-6	CAWSFGQGANVLTF
TRBV7-9	TRBJ1-5	CASSPLGANNQPQHF
TRBV20-1	TRBJ1-1	CSANGRTEAFF
TRBV24-1	TRBJ1-5	CATSDGRNQPQHF
TRBV7-9	TRBJ2-3	CASSSGTAHPYF
TRBV6-5	TRBJ2-3	CASNNGGRDTQYF
TRBV7-2	TRBJ1-2	CASSSYRGINYGYTF
TRBV7-5	TRBJ2-7	CARSFRGRSTYEQYF
TRBV5-1	TRBJ2-7	CASSSTSGSSYEQYF
TRBV13	TRBJ2-1	CASSSYSTSGRGEAYNEQFF
TRBV20-1	TRBJ2-2	CSASAGFGGELFF
TRBV4-2	TRBJ2-5	CASSQDPAGGQETQYF
TRBV5-1	TRBJ1-1	CASSLAGTGATEAFF